The 14 T cell receptor beta chains given below trace back to one sample, sequenced in a study of tumor-infiltrating lymphocytes in primary liver carcinoma. It was from approximately 22-30 mg of unsorted bulk tissue that RNA and DNA were co-extracted. Priming with a constant-region primer yielded TCR beta cDNA from about 500 ng total RNA. Modified slightly, ARM-PCR produced TCR beta libraries over three nested multiplex PCR rounds. The study ran its first two PCR rounds for around 10 cycles each, using TRBV1-TRBV30 forward primers and a C-beta reverse primer. TCRdb called the multiplex PCR reads again in MiXCR, with one record for every CDR3 protein. The sample lists 95,000 to 150,000 distinct CDR3 sequences, roughly three fifths occurring once. The sequenced sample was liver tumor tissue from sampling region 3. Specified subset: tumor region T3, left-lateral pole. The receptors shown here come from a woman between 55 and 75 years old with primary liver carcinoma and hepatitis B virus infection.

This clonotype has a handful of counts. A much bigger clone sits one base away, suggesting this may be a read error. This sequence joins TRBV29-1 and TRBJ2-7; 10 nucleotides match TRBD2. The CDR3 spans 13 residues. Germline V gene lookup returns CDR1 SQVTM and CDR2 ANQGSEA. The CDR3 nucleotides are TGCACCGTTACTAGCGGGAAGACCTACGAGCAGTACTTC. The encoded protein is CTVTSGKTYEQYF.

This sequence joins TRBV12-3 or TRBV12-4 and TRBJ2-7; 9 bases match TRBD1. The CDR3 runs 11 residues. With V trimmed by 6 bases and J by 13 bases, 7 bases remained unmatched. The CDR3 region has the DNA TGTGCCAGCAGATTGGACAGGGGCATTTACTTC. Its translation is CASRLDRGIYF.

V and J are TRBV30 and TRBJ2-5, with 7 nucleotides matching TRBD1. The length of the CDR3 is 15 residues. Germline V gene lookup returns CDR1 GTSNPN and CDR2 SVGIG (reference sequence). V trimming: 4 bases; J trimming: 2 bases; junction bases outside the gene matches: 10. Here the CDR3 reads CAWMRQGLRQETQYF. Here the CDR3 DNA reads TGTGCCTGGATGAGACAGGGCTTACGACAAGAGACCCAGTACTTC.

The chain uses TRBV11-2 and TRBJ1-2; no reliable D call. Germline CDR1 reads SGHAT; CDR2 reads FQNNGV. CDR3 length equals 15 residues. V lost 0 bases and J lost 7, with 15 bases in between. The CDR3 region has the DNA TGTGCCAGCAGCTTAGATCTGGTATACGCCTGTGGCTACACCTTC. Amino acid sequence: CASSLDLVYACGYTF.

This clonotype was seen at least ten times. This chain connects TRBV5-1 to TRBJ2-5; 9 nucleotides match TRBD1. After removal of 0 bases from V and 2 bases from J, the junction contained 2 bases not matched to a gene. From germline, CDR1 is SGHRS and CDR2 YFSETQ. The CDR3 is 15 amino acids. CDR3 coding DNA: TGCGCCAGCAGCTTGGGGGACAGGGCACAAGAGACCCAGTACTTC. It specifies CASSLGDRAQETQYF.

Comments on this clonotype: The missing conserved phenylalanine or tryptophan at the end of this CDR3 makes a read error likely. The gene calls are TRBV11-2 and TRBJ1-2; D perhaps matches TRBD1 (6 bases). The V gene lost 4 bases and the J gene lost 6 bases, with 15 bases spanning the gap. There are 14 residues in the CDR3. From germline, CDR1 is SGHAT and CDR2 FQNNGV. The CDR3 bases are TGTGCCAGCAGCTCAATCCAGGGGAATGATGGCTACACCCTC. It translates to CASSSIQGNDGYTL.

Details on this clonotype: A much larger clone is a single base away; this may be a read error. The gene calls are TRBV13 and TRBJ2-7; no clear D gene. Germline CDR1 and CDR2: PRHDT and FYEKMQ (reference sequence). V was clipped by 3 bases and J by 5 bases, with 8 bases between them. The CDR3 extends over 12 amino acids. CDR3 amino acids: CASSFSFDEQYF. The CDR3 DNA sequence: TGTGCCAGCAGCTTCTCCTTCGACGAGCAGTACTTC.

This chain links TRBV30 with TRBJ1-4, with TRBD1 identical over 8 bases. Losses at the gene ends were 3 bases for V and 8 bases for J; bases not matched to a gene: 11. CDR1 is GTSNPN, CDR2 SVGIG, per germline (reference sequence). The CDR3 sequence is 15 residues long. The CDR3 is CAWSPTTGAREKLFF. The DNA of the CDR3 is TGTGCCTGGAGCCCAACGACAGGGGCGCGCGAAAAACTGTTTTTT.

This clonotype was counted between two and nine times. A much larger clone is a single base away; this may be a read error. The chain carries TRBV12-3 or TRBV12-4 and TRBJ1-4; D gene ambiguous. The CDR3 is 11 amino acids. V lost 10 bases and J lost 7, with 10 bases in between. CDR3 coding DNA: TGTGCCATCATGGGTTTTGAAAAACTGTTTTTT. As protein: CAIMGFEKLFF.

Note on this clonotype: A read error may produce the germline difference seen at one junction end. This sequence joins TRBV29-1 and TRBJ2-5, with a weak D call TRBD1 (6 bases). The CDR3 covers 15 residues. CDR1 SQVTM and CDR2 ANQGSEA come from the germline V gene. CDR3: CSVEGTWSSLETQHF. CDR3 DNA: TGCAGCGTTGAGGGGACATGGTCTTCCCTAGAGACCCAGCACTTC.

The genes are TRBV11-3 and TRBJ2-7; 7 bases match TRBD1. CDR1 and CDR2 (germline): SGHNT, YENEEA. The CDR3 is 15 residues long. Trimming took 5 bases from V and 2 from J; bases not matched to a gene: 9. Here the CDR3 DNA reads TGTGCCAGCAGCCTCGCGCTGACAGGGACCTACGAGCAGTACTTC. It is translated as CASSLALTGTYEQYF.

Concerning this clonotype: The junction departs from germline at one end; a sequencing error may be responsible. This chain links TRBV4-2 with TRBJ2-2; D may match TRBD1 or TRBD2 (5 bases each). The CDR3 length is 16 residues. Looked up from germline, CDR1 is LGHNA and CDR2 is YNFKEQ. This chain's CDR3 is CASSLMGLRNTGVLFF. CDR3 sequence (DNA): TGTGCCAGCAGCCTGATGGGGCTTCGGAACACCGGGGTGCTGTTTTTT.

A note on this clonotype: One end of the junction does not line up with germline, which may come from a read error. V usage is TRBV6-5 and J usage is TRBJ1-4; D not certain. The V gene's germline CDR1 is MNHEY and CDR2 SVGAGI. The length of the CDR3 is 14 residues. CDR3 coding DNA: TGTGTCAGCAGTTCCACAACAACTAATGAAAAACTGTTGTTT. It translates to CVSSSTTTNEKLLF.

This clonotype was detected many times. CDR3 bases: TGTGCCAGCAGTGCCGGGACTCCTTCCTACAATGAGCAGTTCTTC. Residues: CASSAGTPSYNEQFF. The chain has TRBV6-2 or TRBV6-3 and TRBJ2-1; possible D gene TRBD2, 6 bases. V lost 5 bases to trimming and J lost 1 base, with 12 bases between them. The germline V gene has CDR1 MNHEY and CDR2 SVGEGT. The CDR3 spans 15 residues.